Presented here are 30 T cell receptor beta chains from one specimen sequenced in a study of human T cells and chemical hapten exposure. The time point: patch test 1, 2 weeks after DPC sensitization. Treatment defined: therapeutic diphenylcyclopropenone sensitization with weekly scalp DPC. MiXCR, run by TCRdb on the RACE reads, gives a single entry per CDR3 protein. Altogether around 150,000 distinct CDR3 sequences are present, around 15% being singletons, with the ten largest covering 1.7%. The specimen was whole blood, collected in connection with sensitization to the hapten diphenylcyclopropenone (DPC). The receptors originated from a woman younger than 45 with alopecia areata. Some clones in this sample may be carry-over from other donors' samples.

This clonotype was recorded a few times. The chain has TRBV6-6 and TRBJ2-1, with 9 bases lining up with TRBD2. CDR1 MNHNY and CDR2 SVGAGI come from the germline V gene (reference sequence). The ends lost 9 bases at V and 8 bases at J; junction bases unmatched: 11. The CDR3 contains 14 residues. The DNA of the CDR3 is TGTGCCAGTTCCGATGGACTAGCGACCCATGAGCAGTTCTTC. It yields the protein CASSDGLATHEQFF.

The V call is TRBV18, the J call TRBJ1-2; no clear D gene. With 0 bases removed from V and 8 bases from J, the gap between germline ends came to 13 bases. There are 14 residues in the CDR3. Germline V gene lookup returns CDR1 KGHSH and CDR2 LQKENI. CDR3 loop: CASSPPYSARGYTF. CDR3 DNA sequence: TGTGCCAGCTCACCACCGTACAGTGCGCGGGGCTACACCTTC.

This clonotype was detected only a few times. The chain carries TRBV6-2 or TRBV6-3 and TRBJ2-1, with D perhaps TRBD2 (5 bases). V lost 6 bases to trimming and J lost 8 bases, with 23 bases between them. Germline values: CDR1 MNHEY, CDR2 SVGEGT. The CDR3 sequence is 16 residues long. In DNA form, the CDR3 reads TGTGCCAGCAGCCCCTATGGTCTAGCCCCTAAAGATGAGCAGTTCTTC. Its translation is CASSPYGLAPKDEQFF.

This clonotype was detected many times. The chain couples TRBV5-1 to TRBJ2-5; 8 bases align to TRBD1. Trimming took 4 bases from V and 4 from J; bases not matched to a gene: 12. Looked up from germline, CDR1 is SGHRS and CDR2 is YFSETQ. The CDR3 is 16 residues long. CDR3 sequence: CASSPHLTGEAETQYF. DNA of the CDR3: TGCGCCAGCAGCCCACACCTGACAGGGGAGGCAGAGACCCAGTACTTC. The full variable domain, rest sourced from reference TRBV5-1 and TRBJ2-5, is KAGVTQTPRYLIKTRGQQVTLSCSPISGHRSVSWYQQTPGQGLQFLFEYFSETQRNKGNFPGRFSGRQFSNSRSEMNVSTLELGDSALYLCASSPHLTGEAETQYFGPGTRLLVL.

This clonotype has ten or more counts. The rearrangement links TRBV19 to TRBJ1-2; TRBD1 matches 8 bases. Germline V gene lookup returns CDR1 LNHDA and CDR2 SQIVND (reference sequence). This CDR3 region has 16 residues. J was trimmed by 7 bases and V by 1 base; bases with no gene match: 11. The CDR3 nucleotides are TGTGCCAGTAGTATAGCCGCAACTCAGGGGGCGGCTGGCTACACCTTC. As protein: CASSIAATQGAAGYTF.

V gene TRBV27 combines with J gene TRBJ1-2, with D unresolved. Germline V gene lookup returns CDR1 MNHEY and CDR2 SMNVEV (reference sequence). This CDR3 has 14 residues. V was shortened by 4 bases and J by 1 base, with 10 bases between the two germline ends. CDR3: CASSSQNRNYGYTF. The CDR3 coding sequence is TGTGCCAGCAGTTCCCAGAACCGTAACTATGGCTACACCTTC.

This chain links TRBV4-3 with TRBJ2-3; D not certain. Trimming took 0 bases from V and 0 from J, leaving 4 bases between them. This CDR3 is 14 amino acids long. Germline V gene sequence: CDR1 LGHNA, CDR2 YSLEER. The CDR3 is CASSQDYSTDTQYF. Here the CDR3 DNA reads TGCGCCAGCAGCCAAGATTACAGCACAGATACGCAGTATTTT.

The chain employs TRBV28 and TRBJ1-4, with 7 bases lining up with TRBD1. This CDR3 region has 14 residues. Unmatched junction bases numbered 8, after V lost 5 bases and J lost 8 bases. Germline CDR1 is MDHEN and CDR2 is SYDVKM. CDR3 nucleotides: TGTGCCAGCAGTCAACCCGGGACAGCAGAAAAACTGTTTTTT. It is translated as CASSQPGTAEKLFF. Using reference TRBV28 and TRBJ1-4 for the parts outside the CDR3, the full variable domain is DVKVTQSSRYLVKRTGEKVFLECVQDMDHENMFWYRQDPGLGLRLIYFSYDVKMKEKGDIPEGYSVSREKKERFSLILESASTNQTSMYLCASSQPGTAEKLFFGSGTQLSVL.

In this sample, this clonotype turned up a few times. This chain connects TRBV6-2 or TRBV6-3 to TRBJ1-1; TRBD1 is a possible D gene (5 bases). The CDR3 has 14 residues. CDR1 MNHEY and CDR2 SVGEGT come from the germline V gene. Trimming left V 7 bases short and J 8 bases short, with 20 bases between. The CDR3 loop is CASKDEGRYFEAFF. The DNA of the CDR3 is TGTGCCAGCAAAGATGAGGGACGGTACTTCGAAGCTTTCTTT.

This clonotype was counted only a few times. The CDR3 region has the DNA TGTGCCACCAGCAGAGGGGGACAGGGGAACAACGAGCAGTACTTC. Encoded protein: CATSRGGQGNNEQYF. The V and J genes are TRBV15 and TRBJ2-7; the match to TRBD1 covers 10 bases. From germline, CDR1 is LNHNV and CDR2 YYDKDF (reference sequence). This CDR3 contains 15 residues. V lost 1 base and J lost 5; bases outside the gene matches: 5.

This clonotype has only a few counts. The gene calls are TRBV29-1 and TRBJ2-1; 9 bases line up with TRBD1. The CDR3 has 13 residues. Germline V gives CDR1 SQVTM, CDR2 ANQGSEA. The junction had 4 bases not matched to a gene; V was cut back by 4 bases and J by 6 bases. The CDR3 nucleotides read TGCAGCGTTGTACAGGGGGCCTGCAATGAGCAGTTCTTC. The encoded protein is CSVVQGACNEQFF.

The CDR3 here is CASSSSGGRQTQYF. DNA for the CDR3: TGTGCCAGCAGCTCCTCGGGGGGCAGGCAGACCCAGTACTTC. This chain links TRBV7-6 with TRBJ2-5; possibly TRBD2 for D (7 bases). CDR1 SGHVS and CDR2 FNYEAQ come from the germline V gene. With 4 bases removed from V and 6 bases from J, the gap between germline ends came to 15 bases. The CDR3 covers 14 residues.

The chain joins TRBV27 to TRBJ2-2, with D tentatively TRBD1 (6 bases). CDR3 size: 18 residues. Looked up from germline, CDR1 is MNHEY and CDR2 is SMNVEV (reference sequence). Trimming left V 2 bases short and J 1 base short, with 17 bases between. CDR3: CASSLRSSGQRNTGELFF. The CDR3 DNA sequence: TGTGCCAGCAGTTTAAGGAGCTCTGGACAGAGGAACACCGGGGAGCTGTTTTTT.

The chain employs TRBV28 and TRBJ1-1; D ambiguous. The CDR3 contains 15 residues. Germline lookup yields CDR1 MDHEN and CDR2 SYDVKM. V gave up 5 bases and J gave up 6 bases, with 19 bases separating them. The CDR3 DNA sequence: TGTGCCAGCAGTCCTCCCGTAGTCCCGGCCCCTGAAGCTTTCTTT. This sequence encodes CASSPPVVPAPEAFF. Looking up the rest from reference TRBV28 and TRBJ1-1 gives the full variable domain: DVKVTQSSRYLVKRTGEKVFLECVQDMDHENMFWYRQDPGLGLRLIYFSYDVKMKEKGDIPEGYSVSREKKERFSLILESASTNQTSMYLCASSPPVVPAPEAFFGQGTRLTVV.

In its sample, this clonotype was seen a few times. The chain couples TRBV6-1 to TRBJ2-3, with unresolved D. Germline V gene lookup returns CDR1 MNHNS and CDR2 SASEGT. The V and J ends lost 3 bases and 5 bases respectively, with 6 bases between them. CDR3 length: 12 residues. The DNA for the CDR3 is TGTGCCAGCAGTGAGCAAGGAGATACGCAGTATTTT. Translating it yields CASSEQGDTQYF.

The V and J genes are TRBV28 and TRBJ1-5, with D uncertain. The CDR3 runs to 12 residues. Germline V gives CDR1 MDHEN, CDR2 SYDVKM. With 7 bases removed from V and 4 bases from J, the gap between germline ends came to 8 bases. This CDR3 reads CASKFGNQPQHF. DNA of the CDR3: TGTGCCAGCAAGTTTGGGAATCAGCCCCAGCATTTT. Full variable domain (remainder filled in from reference TRBV28 and TRBJ1-5): DVKVTQSSRYLVKRTGEKVFLECVQDMDHENMFWYRQDPGLGLRLIYFSYDVKMKEKGDIPEGYSVSREKKERFSLILESASTNQTSMYLCASKFGNQPQHFGDGTRLSIL.

The V call is TRBV5-1, the J call TRBJ2-1; 7 nucleotides line up with TRBD2. Trimming removed 3 bases from V and 2 bases from J; junction bases left unmatched: 8. The CDR3 totals 16 residues. Per the germline V gene, CDR1 is SGHRS and CDR2 is YFSETQ. CDR3 region: CASSSGGSGPYNEQFF. The CDR3 DNA sequence: TGCGCCAGCAGCTCAGGTGGTAGCGGGCCCTACAATGAGCAGTTCTTC.

This sequence joins TRBV5-1 and TRBJ2-1; D possibly corresponds to TRBD2 (5 bases). The germline V gene has CDR1 SGHRS and CDR2 YFSETQ. The CDR3 length is 13 residues. Trimming cost V 2 bases and J 5 bases, with 8 bases left between them. The CDR3 DNA reads TGCGCCAGCAGCTTTACCGGGGACAATGAGCAGTTCTTC. It translates to CASSFTGDNEQFF.

The table lists this clonotype with many counts. The chain employs TRBV7-9 and TRBJ2-7; 7 nucleotides align to TRBD1. V dropped 5 bases and J dropped 3; count of bases not matched to a gene: 10. The CDR3 loop spans 15 amino acids. The germline CDR1 and CDR2 sequences are SEHNR and FQNEAQ (reference sequence). CDR3 loop: CASSPGQVGNYEQYF. The CDR3 bases are TGTGCCAGCAGCCCAGGACAGGTTGGAAACTACGAGCAGTACTTC.

This clonotype was counted at least ten times. The V and J genes are TRBV11-2 and TRBJ2-7; 13 nucleotides match TRBD2. In germline, CDR1 is SGHAT, CDR2 FQNNGV. The ends lost 6 bases at V and 5 bases at J; junction bases unmatched: 7. The CDR3 extends over 15 amino acids. In DNA, the CDR3 is TGTGCCAGCAGAACGACTAGCGGGAGGACCCACGAGCAGTACTTC. Encoded protein: CASRTTSGRTHEQYF.

This clonotype was detected a few times. The CDR3 DNA reads as TGTGCCAGCAGCCACAGAGATCAGCCCCAGCATTTT. Its translation: CASSHRDQPQHF. This chain links TRBV3-1 with TRBJ1-5; D gene unclear. V was clipped by 3 bases and J by 5 bases, with 5 bases between them. The length of the CDR3 is 12 residues. In germline, CDR1 is LGHDT, CDR2 YNNKEL (reference sequence). The full variable domain, in which reference TRBV3-1 and TRBJ1-5 provide the parts outside the CDR3, is DTAVSQTPKYLVTQMGNDKSIKCEQNLGHDTMYWYKQDSKKFLKIMFSYNNKELIINETVPNRFSPKSPDKAHLNLHINSLELGDSAVYFCASSHRDQPQHFGDGTRLSIL.

The rearrangement links TRBV6-5 to TRBJ1-2, with D hard to call. V lost 6 bases and J lost 8, with 19 bases in between. The length of the CDR3 is 14 residues. Germline V CDR1 and CDR2: MNHEY, SVGAGI. The CDR3 is CASSPRRYLRGYTF. In nucleotides, the CDR3 is TGTGCCAGCAGCCCACGCCGATACCTTAGGGGCTACACCTTC.

This clonotype was seen only a few times. The chain combines TRBV7-3 with TRBJ2-2; 16 nucleotides align to TRBD2. Looked up from germline, CDR1 is SGHTA and CDR2 is FQGTGA. Trimming at V came to 5 bases and at J to 4 bases, leaving 7 bases not matched to a gene. The CDR3 is made up of 18 amino acids. This CDR3 reads CASSTEGLAGGPTGELFF. CDR3 bases: TGTGCCAGCAGCACGGAGGGACTAGCGGGAGGGCCCACCGGGGAGCTGTTTTTT.

This clonotype was counted between two and nine times. The CDR3 DNA sequence: TGCAGCGTTGAAGTTTGGGGGGACTCTATGAACACTGAAGCTTTCTTT. Protein: CSVEVWGDSMNTEAFF. This chain links TRBV29-1 with TRBJ1-1; D might be TRBD1 (5 bases). V was pared by 1 base and J by 0 bases, with 15 bases between. CDR1 is SQVTM and CDR2 is ANQGSEA in the germline V gene. This CDR3 contains 16 residues.

This chain uses TRBV2 with TRBJ2-1, with D perhaps TRBD2 (6 bases). Trimming removed 6 bases from V and 6 bases from J, with 15 bases in between. There are 14 residues in the CDR3. Per germline, CDR1 SNHLY and CDR2 FYNNEI. The CDR3 region has the DNA TGTGCCAGCAGAGCGCTAGCGAATGGCAATGAGCAGTTCTTC. This translates into CASRALANGNEQFF.

The chain recombines TRBV4-1 with TRBJ2-3; D gene uncertain. The CDR3 spans 17 residues. The germline V gene encodes CDR1 MGHRA and CDR2 YSYEKL. V was pared by 0 bases and J by 4 bases, with 17 bases between. CDR3 sequence (DNA): TGCGCCAGCAGCCAAGACGGAGAGAGGAGTTACGCAGATACGCAGTATTTT. Its protein is CASSQDGERSYADTQYF.

In its sample, this clonotype was seen a few times. The gene calls are TRBV4-3 and TRBJ1-1, with D perhaps TRBD1 (5 bases). This CDR3 is built from 15 residues. With 0 bases removed from V and 1 base from J, the gap between germline ends came to 9 bases. CDR1 and CDR2 (germline): LGHNA, YSLEER. The CDR3 loop reads CASSQDWTPNTEAFF. Written as DNA, the CDR3 is TGCGCCAGCAGCCAAGACTGGACACCGAACACTGAAGCTTTCTTT.

This clonotype has only a few counts. The rearrangement links TRBV4-3 to TRBJ1-1; 10 positions match TRBD1. Trimming at V came to 4 bases and at J to 1 base, leaving 9 bases not matched to a gene. Germline V gene lookup returns CDR1 LGHNA and CDR2 YSLEER. There are 17 residues in the CDR3. Written as DNA, the CDR3 is TGCGCCAGCAGCCTAGAGACAGGGGGCGTGAGGAACACTGAAGCTTTCTTT. Its protein product is CASSLETGGVRNTEAFF.

This clonotype was seen only a few times. This chain links TRBV18 with TRBJ2-7, with D possibly matching TRBD1 (5 bases). The CDR3 has 13 amino acids. Trimming took off 3 bases at V and 4 bases at J, with 10 bases between the two ends. Germline CDR1 is KGHSH and CDR2 is LQKENI. As DNA, the CDR3 is TGTGCCAGCTCACCCGGCCCAGGGTACGAGCAGTACTTC. Protein: CASSPGPGYEQYF.

The table lists this clonotype with a few counts. The V call is TRBV29-1, the J call TRBJ2-1, with a tentative D call TRBD1 (5 bases). The CDR3 contains 13 residues. Trimming left V 3 bases short and J 8 bases short, with 14 bases between. CDR1 SQVTM and CDR2 ANQGSEA come from the germline V gene. The CDR3 is CSVDGPRVDEQFF. As DNA, the CDR3 is TGCAGCGTTGATGGTCCCAGGGTCGATGAGCAGTTCTTC.